Presented here are 17 T cell receptor beta chains from one specimen sequenced in a study of siplizumab effects on memory and regulatory T cells (dated 2019 in TCRdb). The method behind the library was the immunoSEQ multiplex PCR assay. The source is immuneACCESS, and TCRdb retained only in-frame sequences with V and J called. Part of the clones is not carried over; for the studies checked, unresolved V genes explain less than half of this, and the remainder is unexplained. The sample table shows roughly 120,000 clones, and under 95% are seen once. Around 0.73% of the sample is taken by the ten largest. The specimen sequenced was Tregs sorted from blood. Receptors were obtained from a human donor in good health.

The V and J genes are TRBV11-2 and TRBJ2-3; D is possibly TRBD1 (6 bases). V dropped 3 bases and J dropped 1 base, with 17 bases sitting between them. The CDR3 totals 17 residues. Per germline, CDR1 SGHAT and CDR2 FQNNGV. The CDR3 loop reads CASSFTVGGAGTDTQYF. In nucleotides, the CDR3 is TGTGCCAGCAGCTTCACCGTTGGGGGCGCCGGCACAGATACGCAGTATTTT.

V usage is TRBV18 and J usage is TRBJ2-1; 14 positions agree with TRBD2. Trimming took 0 bases from V and 5 from J; bases not matched to a gene: 0. The CDR3 covers 16 residues. CDR1 is KGHSH, CDR2 LQKENI, per germline. This chain's CDR3 is CASSPPGLAGDNEQFF. The CDR3 DNA is TGTGCCAGCTCACCACCGGGACTAGCGGGGGACAATGAGCAGTTCTTC.

This clone was counted once. The CDR3 region is CASSLPGLNEKLFF. In DNA, the CDR3 is TGTGCCAGCAGCTTACCGGGGCTTAATGAAAAACTGTTTTTT. The gene calls are TRBV7-2 and TRBJ1-4, with a possible D match to TRBD1 (5 bases). The CDR3 loop spans 14 amino acids. Germline lookup yields CDR1 SGHTA and CDR2 FQGNSA. V was pared by 2 bases and J by 4 bases, with 8 bases between.

The rearrangement links TRBV6-1 to TRBJ1-1; the D gene is possibly TRBD1 (6 bases). With 0 bases removed from V and 0 bases from J, the gap between germline ends came to 14 bases. This CDR3 comprises 17 residues. Looked up from germline, CDR1 is MNHNS and CDR2 is SASEGT. CDR3 bases: TGTGCCAGCAGTGAAGCCGGGACACTTTCCATGAACACTGAAGCTTTCTTT. Translated: CASSEAGTLSMNTEAFF.

The chain couples TRBV2 to TRBJ1-5, with no clear D. V was pared by 3 bases and J by 4 bases, with 13 bases between. In germline, CDR1 is SNHLY, CDR2 FYNNEI. The CDR3 sequence is 15 residues long. The CDR3 coding sequence is TGTGCCAGCAGTGACAATGGGGTAGGAAATCAGCCCCAGCATTTT. Its protein product is CASSDNGVGNQPQHF.

The J gene is TRBJ2-4, the V gene TRBV29-1; D perhaps matches TRBD1 (6 bases). CDR1 SQVTM and CDR2 ANQGSEA come from the germline V gene. Trimming removed 6 bases from V and 3 bases from J, with 18 bases in between. The CDR3 spans 15 residues. In nucleotides, the CDR3 is TGCAGCGTCACAGGGTCCCTTATGGGCAAAAACATTCAGTACTTC. Translated: CSVTGSLMGKNIQYF.

This clone was counted a single time. The chain links TRBV7-9 to TRBJ1-1; D is possibly TRBD1 (5 bases). In germline, CDR1 is SEHNR, CDR2 FQNEAQ (reference sequence). Trimming removed 5 bases from V and 2 bases from J, with 15 bases in between. This CDR3 spans 15 amino acids. The CDR3 is CASSHRPGVNTEAFF. In nucleotides, the CDR3 is TGTGCCAGCAGCCATCGTCCGGGGGTAAACACTGAAGCTTTCTTT.

The V call is TRBV10-3, the J call TRBJ1-2; D not certain. The germline gives CDR1 ENHRY, CDR2 SYGVKD. There are 14 residues in the CDR3. The V and J ends lost 2 bases and 8 bases respectively, with 15 bases between them. The CDR3 DNA is TGTGCCATCAGTGAGGGGATGACAACGGGGGGCTACACCTTC. Translation gives CAISEGMTTGGYTF.

This chain joins TRBV7-9 and TRBJ2-1, with 8 bases aligning to TRBD2. Per germline, CDR1 SEHNR and CDR2 FQNEAQ (reference sequence). The CDR3 contains 15 residues. Unmatched junction bases numbered 1, after V lost 3 bases and J lost 0 bases. The CDR3 DNA reads TGTGCCAGCAGCTTGGGGACTAGCTCCTACAATGAGCAGTTCTTC. Its protein product is CASSLGTSSYNEQFF.

This rearrangement joins TRBV27 to TRBJ1-2; 10 nucleotides align to TRBD1. Unmatched junction bases numbered 5, after V lost 3 bases and J lost 4 bases. The CDR3 extends over 15 amino acids. The V gene's germline CDR1 is MNHEY and CDR2 SMNVEV (reference sequence). CDR3 amino acids: CASSFSGQGPYGYTF. CDR3 nucleotides: TGTGCCAGCAGTTTTTCGGGACAGGGGCCCTATGGCTACACCTTC.

V gene TRBV5-1 combines with J gene TRBJ2-1; 10 nucleotides match TRBD2. Germline-derived CDR1 and CDR2 are SGHRS and YFSETQ. The CDR3 runs to 18 residues. V shed 0 bases and J 9 bases; nucleotides not matched to a gene: 15. CDR3 sequence: CASSLDVSGRFISSEQFF. CDR3 in DNA: TGCGCCAGCAGCTTGGATGTTAGCGGGAGGTTTATTTCCAGTGAGCAGTTCTTC. The full variable domain, its missing parts supplied by reference TRBV5-1 and TRBJ2-1, is KAGVTQTPRYLIKTRGQQVTLSCSPISGHRSVSWYQQTPGQGLQFLFEYFSETQRNKGNFPGRFSGRQFSNSRSEMNVSTLELGDSALYLCASSLDVSGRFISSEQFFGPGTRLTVL.

The V and J genes are TRBV5-5 and TRBJ2-1; D is possibly TRBD2 (5 bases). Germline V gene lookup returns CDR1 SGHKS and CDR2 YYEKEE (reference sequence). V dropped 0 bases and J dropped 6 bases, with 16 bases sitting between them. The CDR3 has 16 amino acids. In DNA, the CDR3 is TGTGCCAGCAGCTTGGTCGACGGAGGCGGAGGCAATGAGCAGTTCTTC. Translation gives CASSLVDGGGGNEQFF.

The genes are TRBV27 and TRBJ2-7, with TRBD1 matching 7 bases. Trimming at V came to 2 bases and at J to 3 bases, leaving 4 bases not matched to a gene. Germline V gene sequence: CDR1 MNHEY, CDR2 SMNVEV (reference sequence). This CDR3 comprises 14 residues. This chain's CDR3 is CASSLGNRGYEQYF. The CDR3, as DNA: TGTGCCAGCAGTTTAGGCAACAGGGGCTACGAGCAGTACTTC.

The rearrangement joins TRBV12-5 to TRBJ1-5, with 7 bases lining up with TRBD1. Trimming removed 5 bases from V and 3 bases from J; junction bases left unmatched: 10. Germline V CDR1 and CDR2: LGHNT, FRNRAP. This CDR3 has 16 amino acids. The CDR3, as DNA: TGTGCTAGTGGTCCACCTACGGGGACAGTCAATCAGCCCCAGCATTTT. It translates to CASGPPTGTVNQPQHF.

The chain links TRBV29-1 to TRBJ2-2, with 15 bases aligning to TRBD2. This CDR3 has 14 residues. Germline CDR1 SQVTM, CDR2 ANQGSEA. V lost 7 bases, J lost 7 bases, and 4 bases stayed unmatched. The CDR3 DNA reads TGCAGCGCCGGGACTAGCGGGGGGATCGGGGAGCTGTTTTTT. Its translation is CSAGTSGGIGELFF.

The CDR3 coding sequence is TGTGCCAGCAGTTACGGCTCTCGTACCCCGACCCTCCACTTT. Translation gives CASSYGSRTPTLHF. The V call is TRBV28, the J call TRBJ1-6; no firm D call. The V gene lost 4 bases and the J gene lost 14 bases, with 18 bases spanning the gap. Germline V gene lookup returns CDR1 MDHEN and CDR2 SYDVKM. The CDR3 length is 14 residues.

V and J are TRBV25-1 and TRBJ2-5; no clear D. The CDR3 is made up of 12 amino acids. CDR1 is MGHDK, CDR2 SYGVNS, per germline. Trimming removed 5 bases from V and 4 bases from J, with 8 bases in between. The CDR3: CASSSVGETQYF. In DNA form, the CDR3 reads TGTGCCAGCAGTTCCGTCGGAGAGACCCAGTACTTC. The variable domain in full, completed from reference TRBV25-1 and TRBJ2-5, reads EADIYQTPRYLVIGTGKKITLECSQTMGHDKMYWYQQDPGMELHLIHYSYGVNSTEKGDLSSESTVSRIRTEHFPLTLESARPSHTSQYLCASSSVGETQYFGPGTRLLVL.